A single sample is the source of the 28 T cell receptor beta chains below, sequenced in a study of memory B cells and T cells in multiple sclerosis. After stimulus-free culture, autoproliferating CFSE-dim and non-proliferating CFSE-high T cells were sequenced separately. Replicate wells were pooled after about seven days of stimulus-free culture of some 50 million CFSE-labeled PBMCs. TCRdb keeps only in-frame clones here, not all; method: immunoSEQ multiplex PCR. The sample includes 46,000 or so clones, more than 65% of them seen just once. These receptors have no known antigen. Specimen: PBMCs from blood kept in culture. These receptors came from a human donor with multiple sclerosis.

On this clone: The sample contains more than one DNA sequence encoding this CDR3. The gene calls are TRBV10-3 and TRBJ2-5; D is unresolved. The CDR3 is made up of 12 amino acids. The germline gives CDR1 ENHRY, CDR2 SYGVKD. Trimming took off 4 bases at V and 3 bases at J, with 6 bases between the two ends. CDR3 region: CAISAQEETQYF. The CDR3 coding sequence is TGTGCCATCAGTGCTCAGGAAGAGACCCAGTACTTC.

The chain uses TRBV19 and TRBJ2-2; D possibly corresponds to TRBD2 (5 bases). V was trimmed by 2 bases and J by 5 bases, leaving 9 bases between them. This CDR3 has 14 amino acids. The germline CDR1 and CDR2 sequences are LNHDA and SQIVND (reference sequence). The DNA of the CDR3 is TGTGCCAGTAGTATACAGACTACTACCGGGGAGCTGTTTTTT. This sequence encodes CASSIQTTTGELFF.

The gene calls are TRBV9 and TRBJ2-7; D could derive from TRBD1 or TRBD2 (5 bases each). This CDR3 contains 18 residues. CDR1 is SGDLS, CDR2 YYNGEE, per germline. The ends were cut back, 0 bases at V and 2 bases at J, with 21 bases in the middle. The DNA for the CDR3 is TGTGCCAGCAGCGTAGGAGAGGGGTGGAACAACCTCCCCTACGAGCAGTACTTC. This sequence encodes CASSVGEGWNNLPYEQYF. The whole variable domain, filled in from reference TRBV9 and TRBJ2-7, reads DSGVTQTPKHLITATGQRVTLRCSPRSGDLSVYWYQQSLDQGLQFLIQYYNGEERAKGNILERFSAQQFPDLHSELNLSSLELGDSALYFCASSVGEGWNNLPYEQYFGPGTRLTVT.

J is TRBJ2-3 and V is TRBV21-1. TRBV21-1 is described as a pseudogene. The CDR3 is 12 amino acids. The CDR3 nucleotides are TGTGCCAGCAGCAAACCCACAGATACGCAGTATTTT. Translated: CASSKPTDTQYF.

The chain has TRBV6-5 and TRBJ1-1; tentative D call: TRBD1 (6 bases). The ends were cut back, 0 bases at V and 5 bases at J, with 7 bases in the middle. The CDR3 is 13 residues long. Germline V gene sequence: CDR1 MNHEY, CDR2 SVGAGI. In DNA form, the CDR3 reads TGTGCCAGCAGTTACTCTCAGGGGACTGAAGCTTTCTTT. It specifies CASSYSQGTEAFF.

The chain employs TRBV6-5 and TRBJ2-1; TRBD2 is a possible D gene (5 bases). With 5 bases removed from V and 4 bases from J, the gap between germline ends came to 15 bases. The CDR3 has 15 amino acids. Germline lookup yields CDR1 MNHEY and CDR2 SVGAGI. CDR3 residues: CASSVVLAVYNEQFF. The CDR3 coding sequence is TGTGCCAGCAGTGTAGTTCTAGCCGTGTACAATGAGCAGTTCTTC.

This clone was seen only a few times. This rearrangement joins TRBV14 to TRBJ1-1; D possibly corresponds to TRBD1 (6 bases). Germline lookup yields CDR1 SGHDN and CDR2 FVKESK. This CDR3 spans 14 amino acids. V dropped 5 bases and J dropped 10 bases, with 20 bases sitting between them. CDR3 in DNA: TGTGCCAGCAGCAGACGGGACACCCGTCTGAGAGCTTTCTTT. This codes for CASSRRDTRLRAFF.

The chain is built from TRBV6-1 and TRBJ2-7, with a weak D call TRBD1 (5 bases). Germline V gene sequence: CDR1 MNHNS, CDR2 SASEGT. V lost 3 bases and J 1 base, leaving 19 bases between the germline ends. The CDR3 runs 17 residues. The CDR3: CASSDNLVTESSYEQYF. DNA of the CDR3: TGTGCCAGCAGTGACAACTTAGTGACAGAATCTTCCTACGAGCAGTACTTC.

This clone was counted between two and nine times. The chain is built from TRBV2 and TRBJ2-5; D possibly corresponds to TRBD2 (6 bases). The CDR3 is made up of 13 amino acids. The germline V and J ends were trimmed by 7 bases and 5 bases, with 14 bases remaining between them. Looked up from germline, CDR1 is SNHLY and CDR2 is FYNNEI. Here the CDR3 reads CASKTRNEETQYF. The CDR3 DNA reads as TGTGCCAGCAAGACTAGGAATGAGGAGACCCAGTACTTC.

The V call is TRBV29-1, the J call TRBJ1-1; D possibly corresponds to TRBD1 (6 bases). Germline loops: CDR1 SQVTM, CDR2 ANQGSEA. The CDR3 covers 12 residues. Trimming pared 4 bases from V and 8 bases from J, leaving 14 bases between. As DNA, the CDR3 is TGCAGCGTTGTTGTTTGGCAGGGGGAAGCTTTCTTT. This gives the protein CSVVVWQGEAFF.

This clone showed up just a few times. The CDR3 sequence is CASSLSPNTEAFF. The CDR3 DNA is TGTGCCAGCAGCCTCAGCCCTAACACTGAAGCTTTCTTT. V and J are TRBV13 and TRBJ1-1; no reliable D call. Germline CDR1 and CDR2: PRHDT and FYEKMQ (reference sequence). The CDR3 loop spans 13 amino acids. Deletions cut 5 bases from V and 2 bases from J, with 9 bases between.

The DNA of the CDR3 is TGCGCCAGCAGCCAAGATGATGGGTTCTACAATGAGCAGTTCTTC. This codes for CASSQDDGFYNEQFF. The genes are TRBV4-1 and TRBJ2-1; no reliable D call. The V end lost 0 bases, the J end lost 3 bases, and 9 bases lay between the germline ends. This CDR3 region has 15 residues. Per the germline V gene, CDR1 is MGHRA and CDR2 is YSYEKL.

This chain links TRBV4-1 with TRBJ2-7; D is perhaps TRBD1 (6 bases). Germline CDR1 is MGHRA and CDR2 is YSYEKL. This CDR3 has 19 amino acids. Trimming removed 1 base from V and 4 bases from J, with 26 bases in between. CDR3 loop: CASSQVGLQGTGRTYEQYF. The CDR3 DNA sequence: TGCGCCAGCAGCCAAGTCGGCTTACAGGGAACAGGGAGAACTTACGAGCAGTACTTC.

This chain joins TRBV7-2 and TRBJ2-7; 8 bases align to TRBD1. The CDR3 has 13 residues. V trimming: 4 bases; J trimming: 2 bases; junction bases outside the gene matches: 1. Per germline, CDR1 SGHTA and CDR2 FQGNSA. The CDR3 loop reads CASSWDRTYEQYF. As DNA, the CDR3 is TGTGCCAGCAGCTGGGACAGGACCTACGAGCAGTACTTC.

This CDR3 reads CASSLEGQGNQPQHF. The CDR3 coding sequence is TGTGCCAGCAGTTTGGAAGGTCAAGGCAATCAGCCCCAGCATTTT. The chain recombines TRBV27 with TRBJ1-5; D gene uncertain. The germline V gene encodes CDR1 MNHEY and CDR2 SMNVEV (reference sequence). Trimming removed 3 bases from V and 2 bases from J, with 11 bases in between. CDR3 length: 15 amino acids.

The rearrangement links TRBV19 to TRBJ2-6; TRBD1 agrees at 7 bases. From germline, CDR1 is LNHDA and CDR2 SQIVND (reference sequence). V trimming: 5 bases; J trimming: 0 bases; junction bases outside the gene matches: 13. The CDR3 consists of 19 residues. CDR3 region: CASSPGRGQAFSGANVLTF. The CDR3 DNA is TGTGCCAGTAGTCCCGGTAGGGGGCAGGCTTTCTCTGGGGCCAACGTCCTGACTTTC.

This chain links TRBV6-5 with TRBJ1-5; tentative D call: TRBD1 (6 bases). Germline V gene sequence: CDR1 MNHEY, CDR2 SVGAGI. Trimming removed 8 bases at V and 3 bases at J, with 11 bases between. CDR3 length: 13 amino acids. CDR3 in DNA: TGTGCCAGCCGTACAGGGAACAATCAGCCCCAGCATTTT. Translation gives CASRTGNNQPQHF.

The genes are TRBV4-2 and TRBJ2-5; 11 bases fit TRBD2. The V and J ends lost 4 bases and 3 bases, in that order; junction bases with no gene match: 7. The CDR3 is 16 residues long. Per germline, CDR1 LGHNA and CDR2 YNFKEQ. The CDR3 DNA follows: TGTGCCAGCAGCCGGGGGACTAGCGGATTGGAAGAGACCCAGTACTTC. It encodes CASSRGTSGLEETQYF.

This chain joins TRBV28 and TRBJ2-3; D might be TRBD1 (6 bases). With 5 bases removed from V and 4 bases from J, the gap between germline ends came to 10 bases. The germline CDR1 and CDR2 sequences are MDHEN and SYDVKM. There are 13 residues in the CDR3. The CDR3 sequence: CASSDRSPDTQYF. In DNA form, the CDR3 reads TGTGCCAGCAGTGACAGGTCCCCAGATACGCAGTATTTT.

This chain links TRBV10-2 with TRBJ1-5; tentatively, D is TRBD1 (5 bases). V was trimmed by 2 bases and J by 0 bases, leaving 8 bases between them. The CDR3 length is 15 residues. Germline lookup yields CDR1 WSHSY and CDR2 SAAADI. The CDR3 coding sequence is TGCGCCAGCAGTGAGGACAGCTATAGCAATCAGCCCCAGCATTTT. Its protein product is CASSEDSYSNQPQHF.

This clone was counted only a few times. J is TRBJ2-3 and V is TRBV18, with TRBD2 matching over 7 bases. V was pared by 1 base and J by 4 bases, with 5 bases of the junction left unmatched. Germline values: CDR1 KGHSH, CDR2 LQKENI. The CDR3 loop spans 15 amino acids. In nucleotides, the CDR3 is TGTGCCAGCTCACCACGGGGAGGGGAGGCAGATACGCAGTATTTT. It codes for CASSPRGGEADTQYF.

This clone has a single count. This sequence joins TRBV6-6 and TRBJ1-4; D might be TRBD1 (5 bases). CDR3 length equals 16 residues. The V gene's germline CDR1 is MNHNY and CDR2 SVGAGI (reference sequence). Trimming removed 5 bases at V and 3 bases at J, with 16 bases between. CDR3 bases: TGTGCCAGCAGTAATCCTCAGGGAGCGTCTAATGAAAAACTGTTTTTT. It codes for CASSNPQGASNEKLFF.

The chain combines TRBV15 with TRBJ2-1, with 14 bases aligning to TRBD2. J was trimmed by 6 bases and V by 4 bases; bases with no gene match: 2. The CDR3 loop spans 15 amino acids. Germline V lookup: CDR1 LNHNV, CDR2 YYDKDF (reference sequence). The CDR3 here is CATSTGTSGGNEQFF. The CDR3 DNA reads TGTGCCACCAGCACCGGGACTAGCGGGGGCAATGAGCAGTTCTTC. Looking up the rest from reference TRBV15 and TRBJ2-1 gives the full variable domain: DAMVIQNPRYQVTQFGKPVTLSCSQTLNHNVMYWYQQKSSQAPKLLFHYYDKDFNNEADTPDNFQSRRPNTSFCFLDIRSPGLGDTAMYLCATSTGTSGGNEQFFGPGTRLTVL.

The V call is TRBV19, the J call TRBJ2-1; 14 bases line up with TRBD2. The CDR3 spans 17 residues. J lost 5 bases, V lost 5 bases, and 8 bases had no gene match. The germline CDR1 and CDR2 sequences are LNHDA and SQIVND (reference sequence). The CDR3 DNA follows: TGTGCCAGTAGTCTTCTGACTAGCGGGGGGGTGAACAATGAGCAGTTCTTC. Its translation: CASSLLTSGGVNNEQFF.

The V call is TRBV27, the J call TRBJ1-2; D not certain. Germline CDR1 MNHEY, CDR2 SMNVEV (reference sequence). The CDR3 consists of 13 residues. V was clipped by 6 bases and J by 3 bases, with 11 bases between them. CDR3 nucleotide sequence: TGTGCCAGCAGCCACGGGAGGGACTATGGCTACACCTTC. Translating it yields CASSHGRDYGYTF.

The chain carries TRBV27 and TRBJ1-5, with 7 bases that match TRBD1. The ends lost 5 bases at V and 6 bases at J; junction bases unmatched: 4. Germline CDR1 and CDR2: MNHEY and SMNVEV (reference sequence). CDR3 length: 13 amino acids. CDR3: CASSPGTAQPQHF. Written as DNA, the CDR3 is TGTGCCAGCAGTCCCGGGACAGCTCAGCCCCAGCATTTT.

The chain joins TRBV10-2 to TRBJ2-7; D is undetermined. There are 11 residues in the CDR3. Germline CDR1 WSHSY, CDR2 SAAADI. The ends were cut back, 4 bases at V and 2 bases at J, with 3 bases in the middle. The CDR3 here is CASSVTYEQYF. The CDR3 DNA sequence: TGCGCCAGCAGTGTGACCTACGAGCAGTACTTC.

This clone is medium-sized in the sample. The V and J genes are TRBV4-3 and TRBJ1-4; no reliable D call. The V end lost 0 bases, the J end lost 7 bases, and 15 bases lay between the germline ends. Germline V CDR1 and CDR2: LGHNA, YSLEER. The length of the CDR3 is 16 residues. The CDR3 nucleotides are TGCGCCAGCAGCCAAGACCTTGTAAGATCAGGTGAAAAACTGTTTTTT. It specifies CASSQDLVRSGEKLFF.